The next 6 T cell receptor beta chains were all read from a single sample in a study of blood T cell repertoires in COVID-19. Measured with immunoSEQ multiplex PCR; TCRdb has only the in-frame clones, and not every one. The sample carries more than 150,000 clones, approximately 87% recorded once. Sequencing was carried out using peripheral blood. The receptors were gathered from a man between 65 and 85 years old with active or convalescent COVID-19.

This clone was counted only a few times. The rearrangement links TRBV19 to TRBJ1-5; 9 nucleotides agree with TRBD1. The length of the CDR3 is 15 residues. Germline-derived CDR1 and CDR2 are LNHDA and SQIVND (reference sequence). The V gene end was trimmed by 6 bases and the J gene end by 1 base; junction bases not matched to a gene: 4. CDR3: CASRSGTGSNQPQHF. The CDR3 DNA reads TGTGCCAGTAGATCCGGGACAGGGAGCAATCAGCCCCAGCATTTT.

The chain uses TRBV5-6 and TRBJ1-6, with 8 positions matching TRBD1. Germline assignment: CDR1 SGHDT and CDR2 YYEEEE. Trimming removed 0 bases from V and 7 bases from J; junction bases left unmatched: 6. This CDR3 is 16 amino acids long. This chain's CDR3 is CASSLDVRGRNSPLHF. CDR3 DNA sequence: TGTGCCAGCAGCTTGGATGTCAGGGGGCGGAATTCACCCCTCCACTTT.

J is TRBJ1-1 and V is TRBV15, with TRBD1 identical over 9 bases. V lost 5 bases and J lost 1; bases outside the gene matches: 8. This CDR3 region has 16 residues. Germline CDR1 reads LNHNV; CDR2 reads YYDKDF (reference sequence). CDR3: CATSGWTGVSNTEAFF. CDR3 DNA sequence: TGTGCCACCAGCGGCTGGACAGGGGTTTCGAACACTGAAGCTTTCTTT.

This chain uses TRBV7-2 with TRBJ2-3; 9 bases line up with TRBD2. In germline, CDR1 is SGHTA, CDR2 FQGNSA. V shed 2 bases, J shed 1 base, and the junction held 10 bases outside the gene matches. The CDR3 extends over 18 amino acids. The CDR3 region is CASSLSPLAGAGTDTQYF. The DNA of the CDR3 is TGTGCCAGCAGCTTATCCCCTTTAGCGGGAGCTGGCACAGATACGCAGTATTTT. The full variable domain, completed using reference TRBV7-2 and TRBJ2-3, is GAGVSQSPSNKVTEKGKDVELRCDPISGHTALYWYRQSLGQGLEFLIYFQGNSAPDKSGLPSDRFSAERTGGSVSTLTIQRTQQEDSAVYLCASSLSPLAGAGTDTQYFGPGTRLTVL.

The CDR3 here is CASSLRRTAGTYEQYF. The DNA for the CDR3 is TGTGCCAGCAGCTTACGGAGGACAGCAGGCACCTACGAGCAGTACTTC. This chain links TRBV11-2 with TRBJ2-7, with TRBD1 as a possible D gene (6 bases). This CDR3 contains 16 residues. Trimming removed 2 bases from V and 2 bases from J, with 16 bases in between. Germline V lookup: CDR1 SGHAT, CDR2 FQNNGV.

The chain combines TRBV7-6 with TRBJ2-5; D not resolved. Germline loops: CDR1 SGHVS, CDR2 FNYEAQ. V shed 0 bases and J shed 2 bases, with 10 bases lying between them. The CDR3 has 15 amino acids. CDR3 sequence: CASSLAHGLQETQYF. The CDR3 region has the DNA TGTGCCAGCAGCTTAGCGCATGGCCTGCAAGAGACCCAGTACTTC.